Here is one TCR beta chain with its context. Seattle researchers signed up patients amid active infection and tracked them longitudinally. This entry is derived from a study of blood T cell repertoires in COVID-19. Study-wide context: Some COVID-19 samples were acute and others convalescent; all came from the United States, Italy and Spain. PBMCs, B-cell-depleted T cells, or T cells were the source of the cDNA or gDNA that made up the material.

Repertoires were generated with immunoSEQ multiplex PCR, while TCRdb's copy carries only in-frame clones and drops some. The profile covers some 330,000 clones, with roughly 90% appearing a single time and approximately 1.8% taken by the ten largest. The length of the CDR3 is 15 residues. Germline CDR1 and CDR2: SNHLY and FYNNEI. Losses at the gene ends were 7 bases for V and 0 bases for J; bases not matched to a gene: 8. Sequenced material: peripheral blood. The source is a woman aged 25 to 45 with COVID-19, enrolled during active disease. The chain links TRBV2 to TRBJ1-1, with 7 nucleotides matching TRBD1. CDR3 protein: CASKGQTGMNTEAFF. For the CDR3, the DNA is TGTGCCAGCAAGGGGCAGACAGGGATGAACACTGAAGCTTTCTTT.